This T cell receptor (beta chain) was recovered during a study of shared T cell receptors in the human thymus. Profiled with immunoSEQ multiplex PCR; TCRdb holds only in-frame clones, not every one. Among hundreds of thousands of clones listed, 70% to 80% were seen once. The length of the CDR3 is 16 residues. Looked up from germline, CDR1 is SGHDT and CDR2 is YYEEEE. V was pared by 4 bases and J by 0 bases, with 14 bases between. These records were also assigned to another study, of human thymus T cells. As that report states: It was healthy Finnish infants having corrective surgery for congenital heart defects who were the donors. Resections that were taken during corrective heart surgery supplied the thymus tissue. Thymic repertoires overlap heavily among unrelated individuals, related research has reported.

The source material was thymocytes. The rearrangement joins TRBV5-6 to TRBJ1-3; D is uncertain. The sequence came from a boy under three years old with a congenital heart defect. The chain's CDR3 is CASSGRGLGSGNTIYF. The CDR3 nucleotides are TGTGCCAGCAGCGGCCGGGGTCTTGGCTCTGGAAACACCATATATTTT.